These 23 T cell receptor beta chains were all obtained from the same sample, sequenced in a study of T cells in Graves' hyperthyroidism and ophthalmopathy. TCR beta CDR3 regions were amplified from RNA. With the HTBI primer set, the TCR CDR3 went through a first round of RT-PCR. TCRdb re-called the multiplex PCR reads with MiXCR, one entry per CDR3 protein. The repertoire consists of about 840,000 distinct CDR3 sequences, with over 35% occurring once and the leading ten covering 7.5% to 9.5%. Input material: blood. The receptors here all came from a man aged 18 to 30 with Graves' hyperthyroidism.

This clonotype was seen ten or more times. The V gene is TRBV9, the J gene TRBJ1-5, with D unclear. V gave up 3 bases and J gave up 2 bases, with 9 bases separating them. The CDR3 is 14 residues long. From germline, CDR1 is SGDLS and CDR2 YYNGEE. The CDR3 sequence: CASSDGWGNQPQHF. CDR3 nucleotide sequence: TGTGCCAGCAGCGACGGATGGGGCAATCAGCCCCAGCATTTT.

This clonotype was seen many times. The rearrangement joins TRBV29-1 to TRBJ1-1; tentatively, D is TRBD1 (5 bases). The CDR3 length is 12 residues. V was shortened by 6 bases and J by 7 bases, with 15 bases between the two germline ends. CDR1 and CDR2 from the germline V gene are SQVTM and ANQGSEA. CDR3 coding DNA: TGCAGCGTGACCGACGGGCAGGGTGAAGCTTTCTTT. Translating it yields CSVTDGQGEAFF.

The gene calls are TRBV11-1 and TRBJ2-5, with D maybe TRBD2 (6 bases). The CDR3 extends over 15 amino acids. V gave up 2 bases and J gave up 5 bases, with 15 bases separating them. Germline loops: CDR1 SGHAT, CDR2 FQDESV (reference sequence). This CDR3 is CASSLTSSSGETQYF. The CDR3 DNA follows: TGTGCCAGCAGCTTAACTAGCAGCTCTGGGGAGACCCAGTACTTC. Full variable domain (rest looked up from reference TRBV11-1 and TRBJ2-5): EAEVAQSPRYKITEKSQAVAFWCDPISGHATLYWYRQILGQGPELLVQFQDESVVDDSQLPKDRFSAERLKGVDSTLKIQPAELGDSAMYLCASSLTSSSGETQYFGPGTRLLVL.

This clonotype was seen many times. The chain couples TRBV7-9 to TRBJ2-2; the D is unclear. The germline V gene encodes CDR1 SEHNR and CDR2 FQNEAQ (reference sequence). This CDR3 has 14 residues. V lost 2 bases and J 0 bases, leaving 4 bases between the germline ends. CDR3 in DNA: TGTGCCAGCAGCTTACTAGCGAACACCGGGGAGCTGTTTTTT. This gives the protein CASSLLANTGELFF.

The chain carries TRBV19 and TRBJ1-1, with a tentative D call TRBD1 (5 bases). The CDR3 sequence is 13 residues long. Trimming pared 11 bases from V and 0 bases from J, leaving 13 bases between. Per germline, CDR1 LNHDA and CDR2 SQIVND (reference sequence). CDR3 DNA sequence: TGTGCCTGGAGTGTGGGGCTGAACACTGAAGCTTTCTTT. Its translation: CAWSVGLNTEAFF.

Only a few counts were recorded for this clonotype. This chain joins TRBV20-1 and TRBJ2-6; the D call may be TRBD1 or TRBD2 (5 bases each). V lost 6 bases, J lost 10 bases, and 10 bases lay in between. The CDR3 contains 11 residues. Germline CDR1 is DFQATT and CDR2 is SNEGSKA (reference sequence). In DNA, the CDR3 is TGCAGTGCCCTTGGGGGTAACGTCCTGACTTTC. It translates to CSALGGNVLTF.

This clonotype occurred many times. The chain couples TRBV20-1 to TRBJ1-4; a possible D gene is TRBD1 (6 bases). V was cut by 6 bases and J by 7 bases, with 15 bases left in between. Germline CDR1 reads DFQATT; CDR2 reads SNEGSKA (reference sequence). The CDR3 length is 13 residues. The DNA for the CDR3 is TGCAGTGCCCCACAGGGTAAATCTGAAAAACTGTTTTTT. Translation gives CSAPQGKSEKLFF.

The table lists this clonotype with many counts. The V and J genes are TRBV15 and TRBJ1-1; D not certain. V was trimmed by 5 bases and J by 7 bases, leaving 14 bases between them. From germline, CDR1 is LNHNV and CDR2 YYDKDF (reference sequence). The CDR3 extends over 13 amino acids. CDR3 nucleotides: TGTGCCACCAGCCCAAGTAGAGTCAGTGAAGCTTTCTTT. Encoded protein: CATSPSRVSEAFF.

This clonotype occurred a few times. The chain couples TRBV19 to TRBJ1-3, with D maybe TRBD1 (5 bases). Germline values: CDR1 LNHDA, CDR2 SQIVND (reference sequence). This CDR3 region has 15 residues. V was cut by 3 bases and J by 7 bases, with 16 bases left in between. Here the CDR3 DNA reads TGTGCCAGTAGTATTACCGCCGGGGCAAGGAACACCATATATTTT. This translates into CASSITAGARNTIYF.

The chain links TRBV10-3 to TRBJ1-4; D not resolved. The germline CDR1 and CDR2 sequences are ENHRY and SYGVKD. Trimming took 10 bases from V and 8 from J, leaving 14 bases between them. The CDR3 totals 12 residues. The CDR3 nucleotides are TGTGCCAGCAGATTCGGTCAAGAAAAACTGTTTTTT. It yields the protein CASRFGQEKLFF.

This clonotype was counted a few times. Compared with germline, one end of the junction differs, possibly owing to a read error. The rearrangement joins TRBV11-1 to TRBJ2-7; D may be TRBD1 (6 bases). CDR1 and CDR2 (germline): SGHAT, FQDESV (reference sequence). The CDR3 spans 14 residues. CDR3 DNA sequence: TGCGCCAGCAGCATCGGGACAAGCCTCTACGAGCAGTACTTC. Encoded protein: CASSIGTSLYEQYF. The whole variable domain, remainder taken from reference TRBV11-1 and TRBJ2-7, is EAEVAQSPRYKITEKSQAVAFWCDPISGHATLYWYRQILGQGPELLVQFQDESVVDDSQLPKDRFSAERLKGVDSTLKIQPAELGDSAMYLCASSIGTSLYEQYFGPGTRLTVT.

With regard to this clonotype: The DNA is omitted, as the CDR3 cannot be located on it reliably, and the CDR3 follows TCRdb's listing. This chain links TRBV4-3 with TRBJ2-7; the table's D gene call, TRBD2, was not cross checked with the DNA. Germline assignment: CDR1 LGHNA and CDR2 YSLEER. Including both end residues, the CDR3 is 17 amino acids long. The CDR3 region is CASSLFGPGLASSEQYF.

The sample holds many counts of this clonotype. J is TRBJ2-2 and V is TRBV15, with a tentative D call TRBD1 (6 bases). V lost 1 base and J lost 4, with 16 bases in between. Germline loops: CDR1 LNHNV, CDR2 YYDKDF (reference sequence). This CDR3 is built from 17 residues. CDR3 in amino acids: CATSRGKAGQSTGELFF. Written as DNA, the CDR3 is TGTGCCACCAGCAGAGGGAAAGCCGGACAGAGCACCGGGGAGCTGTTTTTT.

The J gene is TRBJ2-2, the V gene TRBV7-9; D perhaps matches TRBD1 (6 bases). Looked up from germline, CDR1 is SEHNR and CDR2 is FQNEAQ (reference sequence). The germline V and J ends were trimmed by 7 bases and 4 bases, with 16 bases remaining between them. The CDR3 has 15 amino acids. The CDR3 region has the DNA TGTGCCAGCACCCAAAACAGGGTGGGCACCGGGGAGCTGTTTTTT. Protein product: CASTQNRVGTGELFF.

The chain employs TRBV7-6 and TRBJ1-3; the D is unclear. This CDR3 comprises 14 residues. The V end lost 4 bases, the J end lost 1 base, and 8 bases lay between the germline ends. CDR1 and CDR2 (germline): SGHVS, FNYEAQ. In DNA, the CDR3 is TGTGCCAGCAGCTGGAGGGCTTCTGGAAACACCATATATTTT. Its protein is CASSWRASGNTIYF.

This clonotype has just a few counts. The chain carries TRBV7-2 and TRBJ2-5; 8 bases match TRBD2. The CDR3 is made up of 14 amino acids. V shed 7 bases, J shed 3 bases, and the junction held 7 bases outside the gene matches. Per germline, CDR1 SGHTA and CDR2 FQGNSA. Here the CDR3 reads CASTLGTREETQYF. The CDR3 nucleotides read TGTGCCAGCACCCTAGGGACTAGAGAAGAGACCCAGTACTTC.

This clonotype was detected a few times. V gene TRBV2 combines with J gene TRBJ2-5; D remains ambiguous. The germline CDR1 and CDR2 sequences are SNHLY and FYNNEI. The length of the CDR3 is 13 residues. With 11 bases removed from V and 7 bases from J, the gap between germline ends came to 20 bases. This CDR3 reads CAWSVSGKGTQYF. CDR3 nucleotide sequence: TGTGCCTGGAGTGTATCTGGCAAGGGGACCCAGTACTTC.

The chain is built from TRBV19 and TRBJ1-2; D remains unclear. Germline lookup yields CDR1 LNHDA and CDR2 SQIVND (reference sequence). There are 15 residues in the CDR3. V dropped 3 bases and J dropped 2 bases, with 13 bases sitting between them. CDR3 in amino acids: CASSIVTAANYGYTF. The DNA of the CDR3 is TGTGCCAGTAGTATTGTGACGGCAGCGAACTATGGCTACACCTTC.

The chain links TRBV12-5 to TRBJ2-5, with 15 bases identical to TRBD2. There are 19 residues in the CDR3. Germline CDR1 and CDR2: LGHNT and FRNRAP. V was pared by 0 bases and J by 2 bases, with 7 bases of the junction left unmatched. Here the CDR3 DNA reads TGTGCTAGTGGTTTGGTACTCGGGACTAGCGGGAGGCGACAAGAGACCCAGTACTTC. Its translation: CASGLVLGTSGRRQETQYF.

This chain uses TRBV29-1 with TRBJ1-2, with D unclear. The germline CDR1 and CDR2 sequences are SQVTM and ANQGSEA. V was cut by 3 bases and J by 6 bases, with 14 bases left in between. This CDR3 has 13 amino acids. The CDR3 reads CSVDTFLGDGYTF. Here the CDR3 DNA reads TGCAGCGTTGACACCTTTCTCGGGGATGGCTACACCTTC.

V is TRBV5-1 and J is TRBJ2-7; 8 positions match TRBD1. Germline lookup yields CDR1 SGHRS and CDR2 YFSETQ. Trimming cost V 1 base and J 7 bases; bases outside gene matches: 7. CDR3 length: 14 amino acids. The CDR3 region has the DNA TGCGCCAGCAGCTTGCCAACTACAGGGGGAGAGCAGTACTTC. This encodes CASSLPTTGGEQYF. Full variable domain (remainder filled in from reference TRBV5-1 and TRBJ2-7): KAGVTQTPRYLIKTRGQQVTLSCSPISGHRSVSWYQQTPGQGLQFLFEYFSETQRNKGNFPGRFSGRQFSNSRSEMNVSTLELGDSALYLCASSLPTTGGEQYFGPGTRLTVT.

A note on this clonotype: This may be a read error, as it is one base from a much larger clone. The chain recombines TRBV20-1 with TRBJ1-5, with no clear D. The CDR3 runs 15 residues. From germline, CDR1 is DFQATT and CDR2 SNEGSKA (reference sequence). Trimming stripped 1 base from V and 2 bases from J, with 12 bases between. In nucleotides, the CDR3 is TGCAGTGCTAGAGCCAGAGTAGCGTGCAATCAGCCCCAGCATTTT. The encoded protein is CSARARVACNQPQHF.

This clonotype came up many times. The chain joins TRBV12-3 or TRBV12-4 to TRBJ1-6; 9 nucleotides agree with TRBD1. V lost 7 bases and J lost 10; bases outside the gene matches: 8. CDR3 length: 14 residues. The CDR3 sequence: CASIPGQGSSPLHF. As DNA, the CDR3 is TGTGCCAGCATCCCCGGACAGGGGTCATCACCCCTCCACTTT.